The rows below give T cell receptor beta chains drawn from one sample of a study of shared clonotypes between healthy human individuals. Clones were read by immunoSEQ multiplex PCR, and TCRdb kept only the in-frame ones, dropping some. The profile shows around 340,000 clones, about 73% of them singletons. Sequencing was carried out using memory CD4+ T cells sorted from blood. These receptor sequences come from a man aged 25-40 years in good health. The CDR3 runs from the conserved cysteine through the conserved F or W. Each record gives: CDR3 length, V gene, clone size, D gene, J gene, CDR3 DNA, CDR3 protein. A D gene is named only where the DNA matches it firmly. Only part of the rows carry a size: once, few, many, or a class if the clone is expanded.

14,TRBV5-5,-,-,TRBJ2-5,TGTGCCAGCAGCTTTCCGAGGGACCCAGAGACCCAGTACTTC,CASSFPRDPETQYF
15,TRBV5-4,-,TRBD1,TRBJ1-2,TGTGCCAGCAGGGAGGCAGGGGGTGGTACCTATGGCTACACCTTC,CASREAGGGTYGYTF
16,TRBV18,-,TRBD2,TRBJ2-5,TGTGCCAGCTCATCTCTAGTAGCGGGACCCCAAGAGACCCAGTACTTC,CASSSLVAGPQETQYF
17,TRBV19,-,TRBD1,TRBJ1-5,TGTGCCAGTAGGGGACAGGATTTTTCCCGAGAACATCAGCCCCAGCATTTT,CASRGQDFSREHQPQHF
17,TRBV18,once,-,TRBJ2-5,TGTGCCAGCTCACCACCGAAAAGGGGCCCGGGGGAAGAGACCCAGTACTTC,CASSPPKRGPGEETQYF
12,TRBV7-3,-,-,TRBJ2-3,TGTGCCAGCAGCCAAAGAAGGGATACGCAGTATTTT,CASSQRRDTQYF
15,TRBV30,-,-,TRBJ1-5,TGTGCCTGGAGCCCTATCGGGACACTTAATCAGCCCCAGCATTTT,CAWSPIGTLNQPQHF
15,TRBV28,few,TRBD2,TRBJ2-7,TGTGCCAGCAGTTCCACTAGCGGGCCGATCTACGAGCAGTACTTC,CASSSTSGPIYEQYF
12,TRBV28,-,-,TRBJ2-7,TGTGCCAGCAGCGAGACCTTCTACGAGCAGTACTTC,CASSETFYEQYF
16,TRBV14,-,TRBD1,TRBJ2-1,TGTGCCAGCAGCCGACCGGGACAGGGCAGCAACAATGAGCAGTTCTTC,CASSRPGQGSNNEQFF
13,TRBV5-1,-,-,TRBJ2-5,TGCGCCAGCAGCTTGGACCCCCAAGAGACCCAGTACTTC,CASSLDPQETQYF
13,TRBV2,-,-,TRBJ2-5,TGTGCCAGCCGGTTACAGCTCCAAGAGACCCAGTACTTC,CASRLQLQETQYF
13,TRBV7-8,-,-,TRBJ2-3,TGTGCCAGCAGCCAAGATTTGGCAGATACGCAGTATTTT,CASSQDLADTQYF
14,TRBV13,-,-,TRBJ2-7,TGTGCCAGCAGCCCAAGCAGACAGAGCTACGAGCAGTACTTC,CASSPSRQSYEQYF
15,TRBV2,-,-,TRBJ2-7,TGTGCCAGCAGAAATTATGTTACGGGGATCTACGAGCAGTACTTC,CASRNYVTGIYEQYF
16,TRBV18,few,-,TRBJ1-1,TGTGCCAGCTCACCAAGCGTGATCGGGACGAACACTGAAGCTTTCTTT,CASSPSVIGTNTEAFF
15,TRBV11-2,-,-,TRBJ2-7,TGTGCCAGCAGCTTTCATGCACAGATATCCTACGAGCAGTACTTC,CASSFHAQISYEQYF
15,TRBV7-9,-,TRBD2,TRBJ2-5,TGTGCCAGCAGCTTAGCCAGCGGGAGGGTGGAGACCCAGTACTTC,CASSLASGRVETQYF
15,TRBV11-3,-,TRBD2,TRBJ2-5,TGTGCCAGCAGCTTGGGACTAGCGGAACAAGAGACCCAGTACTTC,CASSLGLAEQETQYF
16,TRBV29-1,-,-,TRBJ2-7,TGCAGCGCTGATGGAACACAGGGAAAGGGCTCCTACGAGCAGTACTTC,CSADGTQGKGSYEQYF
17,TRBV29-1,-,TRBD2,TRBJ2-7,TGCAGCGTTGAAGAAAGGACTAGCGGGAGGGCCGGCTACGAGCAGTACTTC,CSVEERTSGRAGYEQYF
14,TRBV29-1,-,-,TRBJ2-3,TGCAGCGCCGACCAGGGAGTGGGCACAGATACGCAGTATTTT,CSADQGVGTDTQYF
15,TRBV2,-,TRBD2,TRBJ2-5,TGTGCCAGCAGTGTGACTAGCAGCGGGCAAGAGACCCAGTACTTC,CASSVTSSGQETQYF
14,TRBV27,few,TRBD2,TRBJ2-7,TGTGCCAGCAGGGAACCGGGACTAGCAGCCGAGCAGTACTTC,CASREPGLAAEQYF
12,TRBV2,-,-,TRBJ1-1,TGTGCCAGCAGTGAAGGGAGGCCTGAAGCTTTCTTT,CASSEGRPEAFF
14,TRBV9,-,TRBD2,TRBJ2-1,TGTGCCAGCAGCGGACAGAGGGAGGGCAACGAGCAGTTCTTC,CASSGQREGNEQFF
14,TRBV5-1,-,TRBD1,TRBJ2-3,TGCGCCAGCAGCATACAGGGGCGCACAGATACGCAGTATTTT,CASSIQGRTDTQYF
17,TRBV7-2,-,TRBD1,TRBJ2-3,TGTGCCAGCAGCTTAGATTTGGGGACAGTTCGGACAGATACGCAGTATTTT,CASSLDLGTVRTDTQYF
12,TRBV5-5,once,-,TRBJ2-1,TGTGCCAGCAGCGCCTACTATACTGAGCAGTTCTTC,CASSAYYTEQFF
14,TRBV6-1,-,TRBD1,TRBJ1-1,TGTGCCAGCAGTCAACACAGGGGGAACACTGAAGCTTTCTTT,CASSQHRGNTEAFF
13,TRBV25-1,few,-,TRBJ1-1,TGTGCCAGCAATGCACCGGGTGGGCTTGGGGCTTTCTTT,CASNAPGGLGAFF
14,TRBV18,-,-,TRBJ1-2,TGTGCCAGCTCACCGGGCGATACATTGAGGGGCTACACCTTC,CASSPGDTLRGYTF
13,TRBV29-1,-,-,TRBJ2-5,TGCAGCGTTGAAGGCCACGGAGAAGAGACCCAGTACTTC,CSVEGHGEETQYF
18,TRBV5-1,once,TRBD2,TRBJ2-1,TGCGCCAGCACCATCGGCGGGGGGACTAGCGGGATCTACAATGAGCAGTTCTTC,CASTIGGGTSGIYNEQFF
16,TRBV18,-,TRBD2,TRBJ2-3,TGTGCCAGCTCACCACAGGGCGCGGGGGGCGCAGATACGCAGTATTTT,CASSPQGAGGADTQYF
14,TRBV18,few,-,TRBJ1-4,TGTGCCAGCTCACCCCTCGGGGGAACTGAAAAACTGTTTTTT,CASSPLGGTEKLFF
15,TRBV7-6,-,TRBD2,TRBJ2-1,TGTGCCAGCAGCCCCGAGACTAGCGGGCACAATGAGCAGTTCTTC,CASSPETSGHNEQFF
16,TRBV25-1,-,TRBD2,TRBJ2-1,TGTGCCAGCAGTGAATATCTAGCGGGAGTAGGGGTTGTGCAGTTCTTC,CASSEYLAGVGVVQFF
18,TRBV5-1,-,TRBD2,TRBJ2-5,TGCGCCAGCAGCTTGGCCTTTTTCGCGGGAGCACCCCAAGAGACCCAGTACTTC,CASSLAFFAGAPQETQYF
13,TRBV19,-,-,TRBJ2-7,TGTGCCAGTAGTATAGGGTGGACAGAAGAGCAGTACTTC,CASSIGWTEEQYF
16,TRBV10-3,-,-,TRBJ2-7,TGTGCCATCAGTGAGTCGCGGACAGCAGGACGGAGCGAGCAGTACTTC,CAISESRTAGRSEQYF
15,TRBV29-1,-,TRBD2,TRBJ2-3,TGCAGCACACTCGGGGGGGGCAGCAGCACAGATACGCAGTATTTT,CSTLGGGSSTDTQYF
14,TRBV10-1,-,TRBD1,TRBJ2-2,TGCGCCAGCACCCAGGGGGCGTGCACCGGGGAGCTGTTTTTT,CASTQGACTGELFF
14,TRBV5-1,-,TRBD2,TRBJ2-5,TGCGCCAGCAGCTCCTCGGGGGGGCAAGAGACCCAGTACTTC,CASSSSGGQETQYF
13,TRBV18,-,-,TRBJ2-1,TGTGCCAGCTCACCGAAGATTGGATTAGGGCAGTTCTTC,CASSPKIGLGQFF
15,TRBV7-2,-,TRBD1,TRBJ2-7,TGTGCCAGCAGCCGCAATTCGGACAGGGCGGCCGAGCAGTACTTC,CASSRNSDRAAEQYF
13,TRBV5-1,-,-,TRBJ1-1,TGCGCCAGCAGATCGCTGTTGAACACTGAAGCTTTCTTT,CASRSLLNTEAFF
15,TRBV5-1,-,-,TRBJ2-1,TGCGCCAGCAGCTTGGGTTGGGGCGGTATGGCTGAGCAGTTCTTC,CASSLGWGGMAEQFF
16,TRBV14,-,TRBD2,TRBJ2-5,TGTGCCAGCAGCCAATTTCTAGCGGGAGTCACAGAGACCCAGTACTTC,CASSQFLAGVTETQYF
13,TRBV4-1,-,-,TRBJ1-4,TGCGCCAGGACCACGGGGGCGCGGGAAAAACTGTTTTTT,CARTTGAREKLFF
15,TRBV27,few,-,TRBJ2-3,TGTGCCAGCAGTTCAAATGCCGATAACACAGATACGCAGTATTTT,CASSSNADNTDTQYF
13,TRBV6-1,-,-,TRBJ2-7,TGTGCCAGCAGTGAAGGACTTTCCTACGAGCAGTACTTC,CASSEGLSYEQYF
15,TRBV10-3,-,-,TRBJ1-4,TGTGCCATCAGGGGGGAAATTGGAACTAATGAAAAACTGTTTTTT,CAIRGEIGTNEKLFF
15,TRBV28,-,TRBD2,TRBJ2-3,TGTGCCAGCAGTTTATACCTAGCGGGGCCAGATACGCAGTATTTT,CASSLYLAGPDTQYF